Below, 12 T cell receptor beta chains from the same sample are listed, as sequenced in a study of T cell clonotyping in hematopoietic cell transplantation. Assay used: immunoSEQ multiplex PCR; TCRdb lists only in-frame clones, some missing. The sample carries roughly 2,800 clones, 78% recorded once. Here the sequenced sample was peripheral blood mononuclear cells, taken 180 days after allogeneic stem cell transplant. These receptor sequences come from a male patient between 60 and 69 years old who had an allogeneic stem cell transplant, so T cells may come from the graft donor. Some clones in this sample may be carry-over from other donors' samples.

By share of the sample, this clone is medium-sized. For the CDR3, the DNA is TGTGCCATCAGTGAGTTTCCAGGGGGGCAGACTAGCGATGAGCAGTTCTTC. This codes for CAISEFPGGQTSDEQFF. This sequence joins TRBV10-3 and TRBJ2-1; the D gene is possibly TRBD2 (8 bases). Per the germline V gene, CDR1 is ENHRY and CDR2 is SYGVKD. Trimming cost V 1 base and J 8 bases, with 21 bases left between them. This CDR3 is built from 17 residues.

The chain employs TRBV5-6 and TRBJ1-1, with 7 bases aligning to TRBD1. Germline V gene lookup returns CDR1 SGHDT and CDR2 YYEEEE. The V segment lost 2 bases and the J segment 1 base; nucleotides outside the gene matches: 8. The CDR3 runs 16 residues. Written as DNA, the CDR3 is TGTGCCAGCAGCTTCGAGCCGGGACAGACGAACACTGAAGCTTTCTTT. Its protein is CASSFEPGQTNTEAFF.

CDR3 nucleotide sequence: TGCGCCAGCAGCTTCTCCGGGGGTGAAGCTTTCTTT. Protein: CASSFSGGEAFF. The chain uses TRBV5-1 and TRBJ1-1; possibly TRBD1 for D (5 bases). V lost 2 bases to trimming and J lost 7 bases, with 9 bases between them. The CDR3 is made up of 12 amino acids. Germline CDR1 SGHRS, CDR2 YFSETQ.

The chain is built from TRBV5-1 and TRBJ2-7; D call uncertain. Germline V CDR1 and CDR2: SGHRS, YFSETQ. V was clipped by 0 bases and J by 6 bases, with 4 bases between them. The CDR3 loop spans 11 amino acids. Here the CDR3 reads CASSLGPEQYF. The DNA of the CDR3 is TGCGCCAGCAGCTTGGGTCCCGAGCAGTACTTC.

The J gene is TRBJ1-4, the V gene TRBV5-1; 7 bases agree with TRBD1. Germline CDR1 and CDR2: SGHRS and YFSETQ. The CDR3 sequence is 14 residues long. V lost 4 bases to trimming and J lost 6 bases; unmatched junction nucleotides: 6. CDR3 residues: CASSQGQGDEKLFF. In DNA, the CDR3 is TGCGCCAGCAGCCAAGGCCAGGGGGATGAAAAACTGTTTTTT.

Only one count was recorded for this clone. The CDR3 loop is CASSQSYNEQFF. As DNA, the CDR3 is TGTGCCAGCTCGCAATCCTACAATGAGCAGTTCTTC. The chain links TRBV6-5 to TRBJ2-1; no clear D gene. This CDR3 is built from 12 residues. Trimming cost V 8 bases and J 1 base, with 6 bases left between them. From germline, CDR1 is MNHEY and CDR2 SVGAGI.

This rearrangement joins TRBV4-1 to TRBJ2-1, with no clear D. V lost 3 bases and J lost 0, with 9 bases in between. Germline assignment: CDR1 MGHRA and CDR2 YSYEKL. The CDR3 spans 15 residues. CDR3 nucleotides: TGCGCCAGCAGCCACGGTCCGAGCTCCTACAATGAGCAGTTCTTC. Protein product: CASSHGPSSYNEQFF.

The chain has TRBV5-6 and TRBJ1-1; D is perhaps TRBD1 (6 bases). With 3 bases removed from V and 5 bases from J, the gap between germline ends came to 14 bases. The CDR3 runs 14 residues. In germline, CDR1 is SGHDT, CDR2 YYEEEE. The CDR3 protein is CASSYEQGGTEAFF. The CDR3 nucleotides read TGTGCCAGCAGCTACGAACAGGGCGGAACTGAAGCTTTCTTT. Based on the CDR3 plus reference TRBV5-6 and TRBJ1-1, the full variable domain is DAGVTQSPTHLIKTRGQQVTLRCSPKSGHDTVSWYQQALGQGPQFIFQYYEEEERQRGNFPDRFSGHQFPNYSSELNVNALLLGDSALYLCASSYEQGGTEAFFGQGTRLTVV.

This sequence joins TRBV27 and TRBJ1-5; D is unclear. Germline V gene lookup returns CDR1 MNHEY and CDR2 SMNVEV (reference sequence). This CDR3 comprises 14 residues. The V gene lost 6 bases and the J gene lost 1 base, with 10 bases spanning the gap. Here the CDR3 reads CASSPIGSNQPQHF. CDR3 sequence (DNA): TGTGCCAGCAGCCCCATCGGAAGCAATCAGCCCCAGCATTTT.

This rearrangement joins TRBV6-6 to TRBJ2-5; the D gene is possibly TRBD2 (6 bases). The CDR3 is made up of 15 amino acids. V gave up 0 bases and J gave up 4 bases, with 12 bases separating them. Germline lookup yields CDR1 MNHNY and CDR2 SVGAGI (reference sequence). The CDR3 protein is CASSYSRLASETQYF. The CDR3 region has the DNA TGTGCCAGCAGTTACTCGAGGCTAGCGTCAGAGACCCAGTACTTC.

The chain employs TRBV6-5 and TRBJ1-4; no clear D. Germline lookup yields CDR1 MNHEY and CDR2 SVGAGI. V lost 0 bases and J lost 0, with 5 bases in between. The CDR3 sequence is 15 residues long. The CDR3 reads CASSYSPATNEKLFF. The CDR3 coding sequence is TGTGCCAGCAGTTACTCCCCAGCAACTAATGAAAAACTGTTTTTT.

The chain recombines TRBV7-8 with TRBJ1-3; D gene ambiguous. The CDR3 sequence is 15 residues long. Germline loops: CDR1 SGHVS, CDR2 FQNEAQ. Trimming cost V 0 bases and J 0 bases, with 6 bases left between them. CDR3 in DNA: TGTGCCAGCAGCTTAGCGTGGGGCTCTGGAAACACCATATATTTT. Protein product: CASSLAWGSGNTIYF.